This TCR beta chain was recovered during a study of spatial heterogeneity in lung cancer. Study information: The study observed each unique TCR and UMI combination more than ten times on average in raw reads.

Time point denoted: blood at routine non-recurrence follow-up after resection. Tumor, nontumor lung or frozen PBMC supplied whole RNA that was sequenced unsorted. This CDR3 has 16 amino acids. After removal of 1 base from V and 6 bases from J, the junction contained 8 bases not matched to a gene. CDR1 is SGHRS and CDR2 is YFSETQ in the germline V gene. One entry per CDR3 protein, called by TCRdb with MiXCR from the 5' RACE reads. The repertoire holds 35,000 to 55,000 distinct CDR3 sequences, with about 23% as singletons. This TCR derives from a female donor with early-stage non-small cell lung cancer. The chain has TRBV5-1 and TRBJ2-2; TRBD2 matches 8 bases. Specimen: PBMCs, collected at follow-up. The CDR3 DNA sequence: TGCGCCAGCAGCTTGAAGCGGGAGCTTCGACCCGGGGAGCTGTTTTTT. Translated, it gives CASSLKRELRPGELFF. Using reference TRBV5-1 and TRBJ2-2 for the parts outside the CDR3, the full variable domain is KAGVTQTPRYLIKTRGQQVTLSCSPISGHRSVSWYQQTPGQGLQFLFEYFSETQRNKGNFPGRFSGRQFSNSRSEMNVSTLELGDSALYLCASSLKRELRPGELFFGEGSRLTVL.